Presented here are 4 T cell receptor beta chains from one specimen sequenced in a study of blood T cell repertoires in COVID-19. The method was immunoSEQ multiplex PCR; TCRdb's version includes in-frame clones alone and lacks a portion of them. The sample includes tens of thousands of clones, around 80% seen only once; the top ten take about 15%. Sequencing was done on a sample of peripheral blood. These receptors were obtained from a woman aged 80 or over with active or convalescent COVID-19.

The V and J genes are TRBV14 and TRBJ1-4; D is uncertain. The CDR3 sequence is 13 residues long. In germline, CDR1 is SGHDN, CDR2 FVKESK. V was trimmed by 3 bases and J by 8 bases, leaving 10 bases between them. CDR3 nucleotides: TGTGCCAGCAGCCAGGGCAGTCGCGAAAAACTGTTTTTT. It is translated as CASSQGSREKLFF. Based on the CDR3 plus reference TRBV14 and TRBJ1-4, the full variable domain is EAGVTQFPSHSVIEKGQTVTLRCDPISGHDNLYWYRRVMGKEIKFLLHFVKESKQDESGMPNNRFLAERTGGTYSTLKVQPAELEDSGVYFCASSQGSREKLFFGSGTQLSVL.

The rearrangement joins TRBV27 to TRBJ1-4, with a tentative D call TRBD1 (5 bases). Trimming removed 6 bases from V and 6 bases from J, with 11 bases in between. CDR1 MNHEY and CDR2 SMNVEV come from the germline V gene (reference sequence). This CDR3 comprises 13 residues. DNA of the CDR3: TGTGCCAGCAGGGGACGGGGGTATGAAAAACTGTTTTTT. Protein: CASRGRGYEKLFF.

This clone was observed a handful of times. The chain links TRBV9 to TRBJ2-3, with D maybe TRBD2 (6 bases). Deletions cut 0 bases from V and 2 bases from J, with 10 bases between. The germline V gene has CDR1 SGDLS and CDR2 YYNGEE. The CDR3 runs 15 residues. This CDR3 reads CASSVDGGATDTQYF. Written as DNA, the CDR3 is TGTGCCAGCAGCGTAGACGGAGGGGCCACAGATACGCAGTATTTT.

This chain joins TRBV6-5 and TRBJ2-4; 11 positions agree with TRBD1. Trimming at V came to 6 bases and at J to 6 bases, leaving 4 bases not matched to a gene. Germline CDR1 and CDR2: MNHEY and SVGAGI. The CDR3 extends over 14 amino acids. CDR3 sequence: CASSLGTGGNIQYF. The CDR3 region has the DNA TGTGCCAGCAGCCTCGGGACAGGGGGAAACATTCAGTACTTC.